The T cell receptor (beta chain) under discussion was sequenced for a study of blood T cell repertoires in COVID-19 (dated by TCRdb to the early 2020s). For the study in its entirety: Samples covering the acute and convalescent phases of COVID-19 were provided by collaborators in the United States, Italy and Spain. The repertoires were released in a freely available public database meant as a resource for research on the immune response to SARS-CoV-2. A de-identified subject ID, COVID-19 status, age in years and sex were almost always included in the sample metadata. Where available, HLA class I and class II types were taken from metadata supplied by the sample provider and were not determined by assay-based typing. The dataset comprised deeply sampled blood TCRbeta repertoires from subjects exposed to, actively infected with, or recovered from COVID-19. Samples came from the ongoing ImmuneRACE study (first 160 participants) plus 1,254 subjects from 6 global collaborators. The prospective study material was composed of cDNA or gDNA derived from T cells, B-cell-depleted T cells, or PBMCs. General study outcomes and caveats: The quantity of clinical and demographic metadata differed by source and by participant and was supplied without curation.

This clone was recorded a few times. Its cognate antigen has yet to be identified. Qualities for individual bases were not recorded, and no much larger clone is one base off. Participants in the prospective study were aged about 18 to 100 years, lived in 20 to 30 United States geographic areas, and enrolled through a virtual design. In the prospective study, cohorts were assigned on the basis of participant-reported clinical history obtained from a screening survey and a study questionnaire. In the prospective study, whole blood, serum and a nasopharyngeal or oropharyngeal swab were collected from each participant by mobile phlebotomists. Over a roughly two-month period, participants in the prospective study had the option of providing additional blood draws and questionnaires. Blood samples from the prospective study were shipped frozen or at room temperature prior to DNA extraction. The immunoSEQ Assay, a bias-controlled multiplex PCR, was used to amplify TCRbeta CDR3 regions from genomic DNA. In the paper's pipeline: The number of nucleated cells in each sample was estimated by amplification of reference gene primers within the assay. To quantify the absolute abundance of each unique TCRbeta CDR3 rearrangement, sequence reads were collapsed and filtered. Productive Simpson clonality was computed per sample as the square root of Simpson's diversity index over productive rearrangements. TCRdb obtained this table from immuneACCESS and retained in-frame rearrangements with V and J assigned. These tables miss some clones; where compared with another copy, unresolved V genes account for less than half of the shortfall, and the remainder is unexplained. The D gene and trimming were derived from the DNA, and the V and J assignments and clone size from that table. In all, the sample holds 150,000 to 200,000 clones, and approximately 73% of those were seen once. The ten biggest clones cover about 17% of the sample.

Reading the germline V gene gives CDR1 SQVTM and CDR2 ANQGSEA. V lost 6 bases and J lost 2 bases, and the count of bases not matched to a germline gene is 9. The CDR3 holds 16 amino acids from the cysteine to the phenylalanine. Left in the record is the CDR3 DNA by itself, 48 bases read in frame from the first base. This TCR was recovered from a woman aged 45-60 years with acute COVID-19. Sequencing was done on a sample of PBMCs or T cells enriched from blood (not recorded which). In this chain, TRBV29-1 is recombined with TRBJ2-1; TRBD2 lines up with 11 middle nucleotides. In nucleotides, the sequence is TGCAGCGTCGCCGGGACTAGCGGTTATACCTACAATGAGCAGTTCTTC. This sequence encodes CSVAGTSGYTYNEQFF.